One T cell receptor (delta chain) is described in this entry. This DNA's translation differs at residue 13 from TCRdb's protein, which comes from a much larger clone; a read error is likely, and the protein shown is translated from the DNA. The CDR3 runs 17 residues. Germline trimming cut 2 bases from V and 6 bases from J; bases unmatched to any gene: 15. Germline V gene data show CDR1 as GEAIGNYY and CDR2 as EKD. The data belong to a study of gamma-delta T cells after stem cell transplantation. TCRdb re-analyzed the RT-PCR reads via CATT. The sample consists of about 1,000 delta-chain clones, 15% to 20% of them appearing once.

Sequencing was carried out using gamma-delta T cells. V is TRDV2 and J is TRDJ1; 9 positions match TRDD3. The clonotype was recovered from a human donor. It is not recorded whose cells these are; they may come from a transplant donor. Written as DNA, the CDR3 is TGTGCCTGTGACAGGCTCCCTGTACTGGGGGAGGACAATAAACTCATCTTT. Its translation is CACDRLPVLGEDNKLIF.